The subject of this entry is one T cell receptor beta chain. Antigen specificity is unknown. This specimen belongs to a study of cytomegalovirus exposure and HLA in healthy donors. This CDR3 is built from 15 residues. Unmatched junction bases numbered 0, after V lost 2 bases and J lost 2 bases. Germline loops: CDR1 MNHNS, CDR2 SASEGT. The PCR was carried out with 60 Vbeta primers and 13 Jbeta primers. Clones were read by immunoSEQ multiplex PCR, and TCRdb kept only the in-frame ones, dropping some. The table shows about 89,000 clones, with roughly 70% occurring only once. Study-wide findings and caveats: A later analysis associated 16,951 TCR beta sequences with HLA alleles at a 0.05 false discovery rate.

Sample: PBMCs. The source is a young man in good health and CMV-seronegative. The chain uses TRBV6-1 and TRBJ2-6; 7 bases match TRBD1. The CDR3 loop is CASSEQGAGANVLTF. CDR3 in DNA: TGTGCCAGCAGTGAACAGGGGGCTGGGGCCAACGTCCTGACTTTC.